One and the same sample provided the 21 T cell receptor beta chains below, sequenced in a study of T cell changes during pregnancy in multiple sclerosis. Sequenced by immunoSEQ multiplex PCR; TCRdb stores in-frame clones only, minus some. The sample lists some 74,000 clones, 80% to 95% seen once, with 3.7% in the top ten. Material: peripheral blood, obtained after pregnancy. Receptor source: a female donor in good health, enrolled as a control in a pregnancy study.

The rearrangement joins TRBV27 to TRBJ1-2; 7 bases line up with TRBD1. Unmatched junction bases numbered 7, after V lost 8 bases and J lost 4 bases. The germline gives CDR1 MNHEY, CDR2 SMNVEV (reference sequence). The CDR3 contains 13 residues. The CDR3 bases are TGTGCCAGCGGTAGGGGGCCGGGCTATGGCTACACCTTC. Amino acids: CASGRGPGYGYTF.

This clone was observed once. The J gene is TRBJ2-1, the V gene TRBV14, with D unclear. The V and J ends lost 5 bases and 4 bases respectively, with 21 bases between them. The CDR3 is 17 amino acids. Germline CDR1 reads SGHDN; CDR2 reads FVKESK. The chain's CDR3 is CASSKSGRFLIYNEQFF. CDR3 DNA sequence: TGTGCCAGCAGCAAATCTGGCAGATTTTTAATTTACAATGAGCAGTTCTTC.

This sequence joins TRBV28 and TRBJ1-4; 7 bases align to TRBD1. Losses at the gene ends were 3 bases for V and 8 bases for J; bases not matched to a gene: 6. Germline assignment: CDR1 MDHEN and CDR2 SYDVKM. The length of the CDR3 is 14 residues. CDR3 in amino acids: CASSFRQGGEKLFF. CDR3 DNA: TGTGCCAGCAGTTTTCGACAGGGCGGAGAAAAACTGTTTTTT. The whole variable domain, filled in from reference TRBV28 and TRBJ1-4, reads DVKVTQSSRYLVKRTGEKVFLECVQDMDHENMFWYRQDPGLGLRLIYFSYDVKMKEKGDIPEGYSVSREKKERFSLILESASTNQTSMYLCASSFRQGGEKLFFGSGTQLSVL.

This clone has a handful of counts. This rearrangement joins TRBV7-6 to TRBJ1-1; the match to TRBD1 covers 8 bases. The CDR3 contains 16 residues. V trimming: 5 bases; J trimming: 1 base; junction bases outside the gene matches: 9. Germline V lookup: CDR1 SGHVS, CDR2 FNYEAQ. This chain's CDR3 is CASSQGQGVRNTEAFF. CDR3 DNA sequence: TGTGCCAGCAGCCAAGGACAGGGCGTAAGGAACACTGAAGCTTTCTTT.

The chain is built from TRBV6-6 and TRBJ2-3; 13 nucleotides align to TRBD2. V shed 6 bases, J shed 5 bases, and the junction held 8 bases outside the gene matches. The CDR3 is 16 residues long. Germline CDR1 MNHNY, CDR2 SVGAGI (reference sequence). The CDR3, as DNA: TGTGCCAGCAGGCAACTAGCGGGGGGGCTTGGAGATACGCAGTATTTT. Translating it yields CASRQLAGGLGDTQYF.

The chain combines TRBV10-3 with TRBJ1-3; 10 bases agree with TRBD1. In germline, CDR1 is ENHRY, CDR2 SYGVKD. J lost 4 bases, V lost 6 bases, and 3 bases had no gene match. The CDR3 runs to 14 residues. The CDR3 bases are TGTGCCATCAGGGGACAGGGGAGAGGAAACACCATATATTTT. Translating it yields CAIRGQGRGNTIYF.

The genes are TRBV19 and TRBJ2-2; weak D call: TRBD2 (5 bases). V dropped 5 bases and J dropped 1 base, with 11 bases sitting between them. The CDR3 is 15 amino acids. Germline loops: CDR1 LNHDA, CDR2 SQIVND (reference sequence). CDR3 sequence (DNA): TGTGCCAGTAGTCGGAGGACTGTGAACACCGGGGAGCTGTTTTTT. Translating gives CASSRRTVNTGELFF.

The CDR3 protein is CASSRGEPTNTQYF. CDR3 coding DNA: TGCGCCAGCAGTCGGGGGGAGCCCACGAATACGCAGTATTTT. The V gene is TRBV4-1, the J gene TRBJ2-3; 7 bases are shared with TRBD2. The junction had 10 bases not matched to a gene; V was cut back by 6 bases and J by 7 bases. The length of the CDR3 is 14 residues. Germline V CDR1 and CDR2: MGHRA, YSYEKL.

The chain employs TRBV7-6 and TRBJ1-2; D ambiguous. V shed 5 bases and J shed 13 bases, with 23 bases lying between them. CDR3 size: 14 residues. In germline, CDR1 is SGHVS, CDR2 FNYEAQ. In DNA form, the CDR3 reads TGTGCCAGCAGCCCCCCCGCAGGTGGTGTAGATGCCACCTTC. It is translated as CASSPPAGGVDATF.

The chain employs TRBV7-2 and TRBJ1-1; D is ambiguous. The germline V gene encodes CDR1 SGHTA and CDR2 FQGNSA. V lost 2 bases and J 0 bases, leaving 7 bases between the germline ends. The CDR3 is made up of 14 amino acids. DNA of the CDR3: TGTGCCAGCAGCTTACGGGGAATGAACACTGAAGCTTTCTTT. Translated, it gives CASSLRGMNTEAFF.

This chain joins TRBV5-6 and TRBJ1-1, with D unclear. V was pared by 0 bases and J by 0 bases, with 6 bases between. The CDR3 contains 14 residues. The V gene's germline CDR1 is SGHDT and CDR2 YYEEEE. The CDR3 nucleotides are TGTGCCAGCAGCTTGGTACAGTTGAACACTGAAGCTTTCTTT. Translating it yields CASSLVQLNTEAFF.

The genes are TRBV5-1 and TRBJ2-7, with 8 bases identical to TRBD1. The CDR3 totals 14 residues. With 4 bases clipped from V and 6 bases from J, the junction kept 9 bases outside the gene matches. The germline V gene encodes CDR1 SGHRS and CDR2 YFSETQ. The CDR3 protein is CASSPDPGGAEQYF. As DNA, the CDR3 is TGCGCCAGCAGCCCAGACCCAGGGGGCGCCGAGCAGTACTTC.

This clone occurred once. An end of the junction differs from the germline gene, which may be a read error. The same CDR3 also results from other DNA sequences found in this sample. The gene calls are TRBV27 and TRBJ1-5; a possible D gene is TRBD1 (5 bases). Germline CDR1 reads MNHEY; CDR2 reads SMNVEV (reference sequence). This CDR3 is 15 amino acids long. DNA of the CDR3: TGTGCCAGCAGTTTTTCCAGGGATAGCAATCAGCCTCAGCATTTT. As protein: CASSFSRDSNQPQHF.

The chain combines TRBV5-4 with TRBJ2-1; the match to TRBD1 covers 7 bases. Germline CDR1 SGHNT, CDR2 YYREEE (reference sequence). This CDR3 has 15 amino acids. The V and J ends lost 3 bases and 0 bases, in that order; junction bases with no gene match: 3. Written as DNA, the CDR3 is TGTGCCAGCAGCTCGACAGGGAGCTCCTACAATGAGCAGTTCTTC. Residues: CASSSTGSSYNEQFF. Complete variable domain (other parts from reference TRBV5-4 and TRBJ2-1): ETGVTQSPTHLIKTRGQQVTLRCSSQSGHNTVSWYQQALGQGPQFIFQYYREEENGRGNFPPRFSGLQFPNYSSELNVNALELDDSALYLCASSSTGSSYNEQFFGPGTRLTVL.

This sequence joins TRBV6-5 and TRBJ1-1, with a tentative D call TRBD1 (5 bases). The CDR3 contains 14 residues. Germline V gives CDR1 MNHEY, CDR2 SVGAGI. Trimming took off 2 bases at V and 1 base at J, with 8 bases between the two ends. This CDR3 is CASSYQTANTEAFF. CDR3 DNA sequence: TGTGCCAGCAGTTACCAGACAGCGAACACTGAAGCTTTCTTT.

CDR3 amino acids: CASSESRGTQYF. The DNA for the CDR3 is TGTGCCAGCAGTGAATCCCGGGGGACGCAGTATTTT. The chain employs TRBV6-1 and TRBJ2-3; a possible D gene is TRBD2 (6 bases). The CDR3 loop spans 12 amino acids. Germline loops: CDR1 MNHNS, CDR2 SASEGT. The V end was cut by 2 bases, the J end by 9 bases, with 9 bases between.

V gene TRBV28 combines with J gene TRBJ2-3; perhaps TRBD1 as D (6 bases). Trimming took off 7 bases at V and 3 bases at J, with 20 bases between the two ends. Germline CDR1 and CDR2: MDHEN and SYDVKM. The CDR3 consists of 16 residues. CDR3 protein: CASTLGGLSGTDTQYF. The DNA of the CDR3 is TGTGCCAGCACCCTAGGGGGTTTGTCGGGGACAGATACGCAGTATTTT.

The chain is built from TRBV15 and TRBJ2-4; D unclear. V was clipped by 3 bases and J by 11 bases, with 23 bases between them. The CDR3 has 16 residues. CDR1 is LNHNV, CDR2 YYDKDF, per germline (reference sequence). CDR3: CATSSQNFRVPRVQYF. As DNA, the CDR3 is TGTGCCACCAGCAGTCAAAATTTCCGGGTACCACGGGTTCAGTACTTC.

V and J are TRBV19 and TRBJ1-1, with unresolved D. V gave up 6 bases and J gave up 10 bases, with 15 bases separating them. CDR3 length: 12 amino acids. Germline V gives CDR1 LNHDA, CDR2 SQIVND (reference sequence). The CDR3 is CASRSVSEGAFF. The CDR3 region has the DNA TGTGCCAGTAGGTCCGTATCCGAGGGAGCTTTCTTT.

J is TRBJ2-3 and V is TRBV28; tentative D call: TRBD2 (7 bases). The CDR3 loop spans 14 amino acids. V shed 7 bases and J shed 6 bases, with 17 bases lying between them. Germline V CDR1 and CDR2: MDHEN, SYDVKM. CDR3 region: CASTLGGATDTQYF. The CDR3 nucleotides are TGTGCCAGCACCTTAGGGGGGGCCACTGATACGCAGTATTTT.

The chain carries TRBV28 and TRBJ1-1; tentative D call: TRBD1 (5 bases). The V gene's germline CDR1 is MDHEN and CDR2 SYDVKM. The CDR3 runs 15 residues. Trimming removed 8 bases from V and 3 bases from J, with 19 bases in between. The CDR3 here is CASLPGEGLDTEAFF. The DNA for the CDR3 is TGTGCCAGCCTCCCCGGGGAGGGGCTGGACACTGAAGCTTTCTTT.